The rows below give T cell receptor beta chains drawn from one sample of a study of beta chain features in type 1 diabetes. Generated by immunoSEQ multiplex PCR, the TCRdb table keeps only in-frame clones and is missing some. The data contain around 56,000 clones, 40% to 65% of them seen just once; the ten biggest clones take up approximately 2.5%. Sequenced material: Tregs from blood. These receptors were obtained from a woman in her thirties or forties with type 1 diabetes. Both conserved end residues are part of each CDR3.

J	V	CDR3
TRBJ2-1	TRBV19	CASSVGLEGYNEQFF
TRBJ2-5	TRBV19	CASSALSGGETQYF
TRBJ1-5	TRBV7-2	CASSSLVFDQPQHF
TRBJ2-1	TRBV7-7	CASSTGLAGATGEQFF
TRBJ2-6	TRBV14	CASSSPGGGQTSGANVLTF
TRBJ2-3	TRBV29-1	CSTQQGLGTDTQYF
TRBJ2-3	TRBV7-8	CASTVLLTSTDTQYF
TRBJ2-7	TRBV18	CASSPRSQGGEQYF
TRBJ2-2	TRBV10-3	CAISESTGQGTGELFF
TRBJ1-5	TRBV5-1	CASSLEGAQNQPQHF
TRBJ1-1	TRBV10-3	CAISEFAPGTEAFF
TRBJ1-2	TRBV30	CAWSTQDWGGYTF
TRBJ2-1	TRBV28	CASSPWERGYNEQFF
TRBJ1-4	TRBV5-1	CASSIGQYRLNEKLFF
TRBJ2-2	TRBV6-6	CASFSGNTGELFF
TRBJ2-4	TRBV21-1	CASSNQLRDSPKGAKNIQYF
TRBJ2-5	TRBV9	CASSPQAGLQETQYF
TRBJ2-1	TRBV9	CASSPGGSGGPAYNEQFF
TRBJ1-6	TRBV15	CATSGPRIQGSSPLHF
TRBJ1-2	TRBV19	CASEPPGRNYGYTF
TRBJ2-7	TRBV18	CASSPKSGGAGTEQYF
TRBJ1-2	TRBV5-1	CASSRQTGDSYGYTF
TRBJ2-1	TRBV7-2	CASSLQRENEQFF
TRBJ1-3	TRBV9	CASSVDNNGNTIYF
TRBJ2-5	TRBV10-1	CASSFPPGETQYF
TRBJ2-1	TRBV25-1	CASSELGTGKVEQFF
TRBJ1-2	TRBV5-1	CASSPMTGMSGYTF
TRBJ1-1	TRBV7-9	CASSLVRKNTEAFF
TRBJ2-1	TRBV12-5	CASGPGLAAEQFF
TRBJ2-5	TRBV7-7	CASSRGGAGETQYF
TRBJ1-1	TRBV5-1	CASSFGDRGVATEAFF
TRBJ2-7	TRBV18	CASTSRTGTKNHEQYF
TRBJ1-1	TRBV19	CASKGTGFMNTEAFF
TRBJ2-1	TRBV11-2	CASSFRGRQALSVDNEQFF
TRBJ2-3	TRBV5-1	CASSPTRGAGLTDTQYF
TRBJ2-1	TRBV28	CASSLYNEQFF
TRBJ2-1	TRBV7-3	CASSHKPDTEQFF
TRBJ2-3	TRBV7-2	CASSPLAGSTDTQYF
TRBJ2-7	TRBV7-2	CASSMTVSYEQYF
TRBJ2-1	TRBV7-9	CASSSLLAGARGDEQFF
TRBJ2-3	TRBV29-1	CSVERAGTDTQYF
TRBJ2-4	TRBV15	CATSRGSEVFSSRNIQYF
TRBJ1-1	TRBV30	CAWSVDKNTEAFF
TRBJ1-1	TRBV25-1	CASSESGSTEAFF
TRBJ1-3	TRBV6-1	CASREQGNTIYF
TRBJ1-1	TRBV6-6	CASSYVPAGLNTEAFF
TRBJ2-7	TRBV10-3	CAISGGKGYEQYF
TRBJ2-1	TRBV19	CASSITGNEQFF
TRBJ2-7	TRBV18	CASSPPGQNYEQYF
TRBJ2-7	TRBV5-4	CASSFDINYEQYF
TRBJ1-4	TRBV7-6	CASSFEPTNEKLFF
TRBJ1-5	TRBV7-2	CASSMRREDQPQHF
TRBJ2-7	TRBV11-1	CASSLRGTLNEQYF
TRBJ2-5	TRBV21-1	CASSKVRRQGKGETQYF
TRBJ2-5	TRBV6-1	CASSRGGTQETQYF
TRBJ2-2	TRBV29-1	CSVRGQREMAGELFF
TRBJ2-3	TRBV4-3	CASSQSGPLADTQYF
TRBJ2-6	TRBV19	CASSFRGANVLTF
TRBJ2-3	TRBV4-3	CASSQDRGDTQYF
TRBJ1-5	TRBV10-3	CAIKVGQGAGNQPQHF